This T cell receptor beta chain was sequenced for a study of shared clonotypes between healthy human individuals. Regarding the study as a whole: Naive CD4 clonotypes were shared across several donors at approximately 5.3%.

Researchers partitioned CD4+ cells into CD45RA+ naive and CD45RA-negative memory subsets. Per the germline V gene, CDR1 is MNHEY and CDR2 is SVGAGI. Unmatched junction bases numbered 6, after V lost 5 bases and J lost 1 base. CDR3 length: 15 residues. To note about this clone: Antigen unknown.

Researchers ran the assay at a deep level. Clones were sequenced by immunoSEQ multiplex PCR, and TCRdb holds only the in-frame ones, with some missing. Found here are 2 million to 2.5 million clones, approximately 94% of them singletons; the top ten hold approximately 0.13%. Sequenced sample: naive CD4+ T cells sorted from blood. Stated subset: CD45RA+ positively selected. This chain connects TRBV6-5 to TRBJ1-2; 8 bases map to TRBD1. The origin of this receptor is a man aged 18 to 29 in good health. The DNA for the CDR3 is TGTGCCAGCAGTCGCGACAGGGGAGATAACTATGGCTACACCTTC. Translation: CASSRDRGDNYGYTF.